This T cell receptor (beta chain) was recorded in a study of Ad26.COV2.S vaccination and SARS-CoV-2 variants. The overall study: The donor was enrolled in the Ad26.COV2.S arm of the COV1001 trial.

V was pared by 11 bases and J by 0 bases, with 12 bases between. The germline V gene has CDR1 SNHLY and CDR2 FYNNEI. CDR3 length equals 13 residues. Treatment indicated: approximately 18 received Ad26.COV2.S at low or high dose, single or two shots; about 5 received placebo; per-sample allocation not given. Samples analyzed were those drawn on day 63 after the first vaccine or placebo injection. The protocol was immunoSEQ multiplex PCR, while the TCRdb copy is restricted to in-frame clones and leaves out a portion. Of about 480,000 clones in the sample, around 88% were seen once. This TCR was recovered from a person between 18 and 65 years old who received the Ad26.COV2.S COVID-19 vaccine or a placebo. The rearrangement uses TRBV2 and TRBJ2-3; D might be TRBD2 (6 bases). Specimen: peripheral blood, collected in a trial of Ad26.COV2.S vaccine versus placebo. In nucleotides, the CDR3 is TGTGCCCGCGGGGCGGAGAGCACAGATACGCAGTATTTT. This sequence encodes CARGAESTDTQYF.